The 13 T cell receptor beta chains below all came from one sample that was sequenced in a study of T-cell memory formation after mild COVID-19 (TCRdb year 2021). Library prep was done by 5' RACE. These reads were obtained on an Illumina NovaSeq 6000. The public reads were quality trimmed at Q25 with fastp and then assembled into clones with MiXCR by TCRdb, keeping productive beta chains. Each CDR3 protein appears once, grouped with its most common genes and DNA. The sample has over 500,000 distinct CDR3 sequences on record, 15% to 20% of them singletons. The ten largest account for roughly 8.2% of the sample. The sequenced material came from PBMCs or a T cell subset sorted from them (not recorded which). All receptors derive from an adult woman who had mild COVID-19 (a few samples of this study predate the infection). The sample titles of this study are shuffled in the database, so cell type and time point are left out; the donor was told from shared clones.

The chain is built from TRBV3-1 and TRBJ2-1; D gene ambiguous. V dropped 2 bases and J dropped 0 bases, with 8 bases sitting between them. The CDR3 loop spans 15 amino acids. The V gene's germline CDR1 is LGHDT and CDR2 YNNKEL (reference sequence). The CDR3 reads CASSQHLSSYNEQFF. For the CDR3, the DNA is TGTGCCAGCAGCCAACACCTCAGCTCCTACAATGAGCAGTTCTTC.

The CDR3, as DNA: TGTGCCAGCAGGGACTTGACAGGGGGCAGGAACACTGAAGCTTTCTTT. Its protein product is CASRDLTGGRNTEAFF. This chain uses TRBV7-9 with TRBJ1-1; 10 nucleotides match TRBD1. The CDR3 covers 16 residues. Unmatched junction bases numbered 8, after V lost 6 bases and J lost 1 base. Looked up from germline, CDR1 is SEHNR and CDR2 is FQNEAQ (reference sequence). Looking up the rest from reference TRBV7-9 and TRBJ1-1 gives the full variable domain: DTGVSQNPRHKITKRGQNVTFRCDPISEHNRLYWYRQTLGQGPEFLTYFQNEAQLEKSRLLSDRFSAERPKGSFSTLEIQRTEQGDSAMYLCASRDLTGGRNTEAFFGQGTRLTVV.

This clonotype was seen a handful of times. V and J are TRBV6-2 or TRBV6-3 and TRBJ2-7; tentative D call: TRBD2 (6 bases). CDR1 and CDR2 (germline): MNHEY, SVGEGT. The ends were cut back, 2 bases at V and 3 bases at J, with 11 bases in the middle. The length of the CDR3 is 14 residues. The CDR3 loop is CASSYGTDVYEQYF. The CDR3 nucleotides are TGTGCCAGCAGTTACGGGACTGACGTCTACGAGCAGTACTTC.

This clonotype was seen a handful of times. This sequence joins TRBV29-1 and TRBJ2-3, with TRBD2 matching 8 bases. V shed 7 bases, J shed 2 bases, and the junction held 5 bases outside the gene matches. Germline CDR1 is SQVTM and CDR2 is ANQGSEA. This CDR3 has 13 residues. The CDR3 DNA sequence: TGCAGCGGTCGCGGGGGGCCCACAGATACGCAGTATTTT. Translation: CSGRGGPTDTQYF.

The table lists this clonotype with many counts. The chain links TRBV27 to TRBJ2-7; 7 bases match TRBD2. V trimming: 5 bases; J trimming: 8 bases; junction bases outside the gene matches: 18. This CDR3 comprises 16 residues. The germline CDR1 and CDR2 sequences are MNHEY and SMNVEV (reference sequence). The CDR3 spells CASSPMSSGLLIKQYF. CDR3 DNA: TGTGCCAGCAGTCCCATGAGCTCGGGACTATTAATCAAGCAGTACTTC.

This chain joins TRBV15 and TRBJ2-2; 10 bases are a match to TRBD2. This CDR3 is built from 17 residues. Germline CDR1 reads LNHNV; CDR2 reads YYDKDF (reference sequence). J gave up 3 bases and V 1 base, and 5 bases lay outside the gene matches. In nucleotides, the CDR3 is TGTGCCACCAGCAGAGGGCTAGCGGGAGCCGACACCGGGGAGCTGTTTTTT. It codes for CATSRGLAGADTGELFF.

The rearrangement links TRBV27 to TRBJ2-7; tentatively, D is TRBD1 (5 bases). Trimming pared 4 bases from V and 7 bases from J, leaving 14 bases between. The CDR3 runs to 13 residues. Germline V lookup: CDR1 MNHEY, CDR2 SMNVEV (reference sequence). CDR3 nucleotides: TGTGCCAGCAGTTACTACAATCGACAGGAGCAGTACTTC. Amino acid sequence: CASSYYNRQEQYF.

The chain has TRBV4-1 and TRBJ2-1, with D uncertain. Deletions cut 0 bases from V and 9 bases from J, with 6 bases between. The CDR3 sequence is 12 residues long. CDR1 is MGHRA, CDR2 YSYEKL, per germline. The CDR3 DNA sequence: TGCGCCAGCAGCCAAGATCGAGGTGAGCAGTTCTTC. Encoded protein: CASSQDRGEQFF.

The V call is TRBV24-1, the J call TRBJ2-5; D may be TRBD2 (6 bases). CDR3 length equals 20 residues. Germline lookup yields CDR1 KGHDR and CDR2 SFDVKD. Trimming removed 0 bases at V and 6 bases at J, with 28 bases between. The CDR3 coding sequence is TGTGCCACCAGTGATTTGCAGGTAGGATGTATCGGGACTGTAGAGAAGACCCAGTACTTC. It encodes CATSDLQVGCIGTVEKTQYF.

This clonotype was counted a few times. This chain connects TRBV20-1 to TRBJ2-3; 12 bases agree with TRBD2. Germline V CDR1 and CDR2: DFQATT, SNEGSKA (reference sequence). J lost 5 bases, V lost 0 bases, and 3 bases had no gene match. The CDR3 covers 15 residues. The CDR3 here is CSARDRTSGVDTQYF. The CDR3 region has the DNA TGCAGTGCTAGAGATAGGACTAGCGGGGTAGATACGCAGTATTTT.

This clonotype was seen only a few times. The J gene is TRBJ2-7, the V gene TRBV9; D is undetermined. V dropped 4 bases and J dropped 3 bases, with 11 bases sitting between them. Germline CDR1 reads SGDLS; CDR2 reads YYNGEE. The CDR3 contains 13 residues. CDR3 sequence reads: CASSPMPGYEQYF. As DNA, the CDR3 is TGTGCCAGCAGCCCGATGCCGGGCTACGAGCAGTACTTC.

This clonotype was detected a few times. The V gene is TRBV20-1, the J gene TRBJ1-2; 11 nucleotides match TRBD1. The CDR3 sequence is 12 residues long. Per the germline V gene, CDR1 is DFQATT and CDR2 is SNEGSKA (reference sequence). V trimming: 5 bases; J trimming: 9 bases; junction bases outside the gene matches: 5. CDR3 region: CSAPGTGGCYTF. DNA for the CDR3: TGCAGTGCTCCCGGGACAGGGGGGTGCTACACCTTC.

This clonotype came up many times. V and J are TRBV6-6 and TRBJ2-7; D gene unclear. Trimming took 5 bases from V and 2 from J, leaving 10 bases between them. The CDR3 extends over 13 amino acids. From germline, CDR1 is MNHNY and CDR2 SVGAGI (reference sequence). DNA of the CDR3: TGTGCCAGCAGTCCTGGAACCACCTACGAGCAGTACTTC. Translating gives CASSPGTTYEQYF.